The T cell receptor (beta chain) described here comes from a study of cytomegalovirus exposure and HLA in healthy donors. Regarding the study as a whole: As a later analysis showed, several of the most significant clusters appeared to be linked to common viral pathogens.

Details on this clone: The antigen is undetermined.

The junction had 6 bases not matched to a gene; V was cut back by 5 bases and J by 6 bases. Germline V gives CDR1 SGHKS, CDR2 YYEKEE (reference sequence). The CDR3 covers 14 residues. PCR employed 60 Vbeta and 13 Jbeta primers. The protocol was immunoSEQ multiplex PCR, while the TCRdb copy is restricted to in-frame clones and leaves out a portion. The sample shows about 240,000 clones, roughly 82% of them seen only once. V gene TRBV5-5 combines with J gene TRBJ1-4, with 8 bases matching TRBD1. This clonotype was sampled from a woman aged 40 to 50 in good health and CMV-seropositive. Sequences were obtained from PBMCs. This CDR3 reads CASSPAGGDEKLFF. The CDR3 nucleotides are TGTGCCAGCAGTCCGGCAGGGGGCGATGAAAAACTGTTTTTT.